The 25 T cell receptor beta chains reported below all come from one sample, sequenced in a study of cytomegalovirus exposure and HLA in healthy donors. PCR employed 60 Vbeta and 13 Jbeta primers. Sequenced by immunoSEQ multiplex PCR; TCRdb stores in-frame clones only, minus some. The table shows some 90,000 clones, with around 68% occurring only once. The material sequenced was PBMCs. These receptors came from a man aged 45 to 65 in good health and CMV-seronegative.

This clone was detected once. DNA for the CDR3: TGTGCCAGCAGCTTGCCGGAAGGGGTGGACACCGGGGAGCTGTTTTTT. Encoded protein: CASSLPEGVDTGELFF. The chain carries TRBV7-8 and TRBJ2-2; perhaps TRBD1 as D (5 bases). Trimming left V 3 bases short and J 3 bases short, with 14 bases between. The CDR3 runs to 16 residues. Germline V gene data show CDR1 as SGHVS and CDR2 as FQNEAQ.

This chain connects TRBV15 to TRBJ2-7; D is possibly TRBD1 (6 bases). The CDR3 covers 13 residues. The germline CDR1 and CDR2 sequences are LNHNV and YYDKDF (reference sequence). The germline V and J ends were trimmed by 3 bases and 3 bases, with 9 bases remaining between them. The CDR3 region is CATSSDRFYEQYF. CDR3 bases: TGTGCCACCAGCAGCGACAGGTTCTACGAGCAGTACTTC. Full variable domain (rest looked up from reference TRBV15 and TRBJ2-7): DAMVIQNPRYQVTQFGKPVTLSCSQTLNHNVMYWYQQKSSQAPKLLFHYYDKDFNNEADTPDNFQSRRPNTSFCFLDIRSPGLGDTAMYLCATSSDRFYEQYFGPGTRLTVT.

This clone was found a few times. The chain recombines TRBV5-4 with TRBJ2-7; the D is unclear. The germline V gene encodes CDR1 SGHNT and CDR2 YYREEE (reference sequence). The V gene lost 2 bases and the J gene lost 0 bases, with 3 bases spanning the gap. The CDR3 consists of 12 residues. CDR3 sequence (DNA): TGTGCCAGCAGCTTTAACTCCTACGAGCAGTACTTC. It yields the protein CASSFNSYEQYF.

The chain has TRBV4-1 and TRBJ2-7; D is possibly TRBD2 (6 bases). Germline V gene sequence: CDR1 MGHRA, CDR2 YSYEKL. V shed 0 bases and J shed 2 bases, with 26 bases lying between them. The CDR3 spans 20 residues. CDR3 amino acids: CASSQEQLSGGSGRTYEQYF. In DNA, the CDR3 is TGCGCCAGCAGCCAAGAACAACTTTCCGGGGGATCAGGACGAACCTACGAGCAGTACTTC.

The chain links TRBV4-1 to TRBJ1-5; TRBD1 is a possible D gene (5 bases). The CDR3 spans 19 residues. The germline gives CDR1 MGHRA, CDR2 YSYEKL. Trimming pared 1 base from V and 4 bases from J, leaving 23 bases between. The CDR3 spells CASSQVPGISTDENQPQHF. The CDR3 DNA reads TGCGCCAGCAGCCAAGTACCAGGGATCTCTACGGATGAGAATCAGCCCCAGCATTTT.

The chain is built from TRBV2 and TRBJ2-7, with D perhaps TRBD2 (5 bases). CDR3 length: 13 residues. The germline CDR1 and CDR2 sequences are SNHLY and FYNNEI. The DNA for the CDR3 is TGTACTTCAAAACCGGGAAGCTCCTACGAGCAGTACTTC. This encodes CTSKPGSSYEQYF.

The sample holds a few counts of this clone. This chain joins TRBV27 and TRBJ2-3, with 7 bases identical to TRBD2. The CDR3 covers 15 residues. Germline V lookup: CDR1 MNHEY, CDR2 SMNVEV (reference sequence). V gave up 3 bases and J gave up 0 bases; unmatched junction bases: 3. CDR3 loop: CASSFVGGSTDTQYF. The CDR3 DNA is TGTGCCAGCAGTTTCGTGGGGGGGAGCACAGATACGCAGTATTTT.

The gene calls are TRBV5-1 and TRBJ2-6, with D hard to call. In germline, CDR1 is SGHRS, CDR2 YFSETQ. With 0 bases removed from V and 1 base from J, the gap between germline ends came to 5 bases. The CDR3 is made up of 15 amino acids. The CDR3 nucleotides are TGCGCCAGCAGCTTGGCCGTATCTGGGGCCAACGTCCTGACTTTC. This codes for CASSLAVSGANVLTF.

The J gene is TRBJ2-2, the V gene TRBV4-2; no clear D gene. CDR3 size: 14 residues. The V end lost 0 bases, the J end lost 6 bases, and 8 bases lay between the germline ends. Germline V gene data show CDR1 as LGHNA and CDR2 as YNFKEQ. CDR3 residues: CASSQERISGELFF. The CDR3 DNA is TGTGCCAGCAGCCAAGAGAGGATTTCCGGGGAGCTGTTTTTT.

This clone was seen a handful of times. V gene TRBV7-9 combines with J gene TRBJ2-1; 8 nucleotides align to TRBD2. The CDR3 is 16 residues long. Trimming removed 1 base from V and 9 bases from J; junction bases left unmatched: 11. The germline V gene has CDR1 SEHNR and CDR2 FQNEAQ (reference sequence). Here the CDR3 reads CASSLGLAGRDSEQFF. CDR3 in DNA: TGTGCCAGCAGCTTAGGTCTAGCGGGTAGGGATAGTGAGCAGTTCTTC. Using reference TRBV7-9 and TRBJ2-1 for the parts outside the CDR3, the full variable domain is DTGVSQNPRHKITKRGQNVTFRCDPISEHNRLYWYRQTLGQGPEFLTYFQNEAQLEKSRLLSDRFSAERPKGSFSTLEIQRTEQGDSAMYLCASSLGLAGRDSEQFFGPGTRLTVL.

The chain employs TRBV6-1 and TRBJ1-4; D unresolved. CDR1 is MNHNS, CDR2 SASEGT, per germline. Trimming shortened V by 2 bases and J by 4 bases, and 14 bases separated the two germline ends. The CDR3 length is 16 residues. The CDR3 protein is CASSEQAIVGNEKLFF. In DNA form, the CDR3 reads TGTGCCAGCAGTGAACAGGCTATCGTGGGTAATGAAAAACTGTTTTTT.

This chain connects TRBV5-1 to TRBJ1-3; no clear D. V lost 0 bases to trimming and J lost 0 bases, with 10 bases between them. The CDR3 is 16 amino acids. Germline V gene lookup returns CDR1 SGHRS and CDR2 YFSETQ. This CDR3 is CASSLEGSHSGNTIYF. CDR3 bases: TGCGCCAGCAGCTTGGAAGGGAGCCACTCTGGAAACACCATATATTTT.

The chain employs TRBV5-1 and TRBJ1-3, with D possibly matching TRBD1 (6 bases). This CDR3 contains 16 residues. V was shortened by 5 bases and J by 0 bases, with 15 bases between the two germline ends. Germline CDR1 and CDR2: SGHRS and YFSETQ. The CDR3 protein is CASRQPGDYSGNTIYF. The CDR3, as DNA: TGCGCCAGCAGACAGCCAGGGGACTACTCTGGAAACACCATATATTTT.

This chain's CDR3 is CASSRGQTTDTQYF. CDR3 nucleotide sequence: TGCGCCAGCAGCCGGGGACAGACCACAGATACGCAGTATTTT. The chain carries TRBV5-1 and TRBJ2-3; 7 bases are a match to TRBD1. CDR3 size: 14 residues. Germline V CDR1 and CDR2: SGHRS, YFSETQ. The V gene end was trimmed by 4 bases and the J gene end by 2 bases; junction bases not matched to a gene: 4.

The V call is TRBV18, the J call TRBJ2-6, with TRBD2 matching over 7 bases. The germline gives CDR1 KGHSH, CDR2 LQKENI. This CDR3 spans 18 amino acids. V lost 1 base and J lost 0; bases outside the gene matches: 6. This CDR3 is CASSPQAGPSSGANVLTF. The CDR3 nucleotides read TGTGCCAGCTCACCACAAGCGGGGCCCAGCTCTGGGGCCAACGTCCTGACTTTC.

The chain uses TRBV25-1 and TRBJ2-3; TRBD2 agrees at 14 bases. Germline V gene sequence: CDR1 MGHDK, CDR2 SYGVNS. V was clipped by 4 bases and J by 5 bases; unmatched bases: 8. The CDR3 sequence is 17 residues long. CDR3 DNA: TGTGCCAGCAGTGCCCCGACTAGCGGGAGGGTGAGAGATACGCAGTATTTT. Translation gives CASSAPTSGRVRDTQYF.

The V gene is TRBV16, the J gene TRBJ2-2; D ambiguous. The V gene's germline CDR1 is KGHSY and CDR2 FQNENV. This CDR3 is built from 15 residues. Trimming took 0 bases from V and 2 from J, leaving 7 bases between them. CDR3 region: CASSQSTVNTGELFF. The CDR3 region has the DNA TGTGCCAGCAGCCAATCTACGGTTAACACCGGGGAGCTGTTTTTT.

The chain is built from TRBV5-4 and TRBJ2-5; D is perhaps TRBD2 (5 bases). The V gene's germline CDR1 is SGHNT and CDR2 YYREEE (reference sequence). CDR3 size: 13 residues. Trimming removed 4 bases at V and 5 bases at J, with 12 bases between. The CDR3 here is CASSLDSPETQYF. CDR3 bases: TGTGCCAGCAGCCTGGACTCTCCTGAGACCCAGTACTTC.

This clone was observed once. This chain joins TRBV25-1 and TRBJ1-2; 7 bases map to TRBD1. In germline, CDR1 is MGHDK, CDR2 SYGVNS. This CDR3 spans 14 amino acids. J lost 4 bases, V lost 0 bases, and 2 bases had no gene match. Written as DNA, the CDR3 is TGTGCCAGCAGTGAATATAGGGACAGCTATGGCTACACCTTC. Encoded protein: CASSEYRDSYGYTF.

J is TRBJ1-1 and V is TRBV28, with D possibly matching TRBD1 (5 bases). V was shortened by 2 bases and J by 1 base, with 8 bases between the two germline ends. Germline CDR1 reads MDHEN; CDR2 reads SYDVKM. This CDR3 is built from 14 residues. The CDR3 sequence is CASSLPDRNTEAFF. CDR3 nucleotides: TGTGCCAGCAGTTTACCCGACAGGAACACTGAAGCTTTCTTT.

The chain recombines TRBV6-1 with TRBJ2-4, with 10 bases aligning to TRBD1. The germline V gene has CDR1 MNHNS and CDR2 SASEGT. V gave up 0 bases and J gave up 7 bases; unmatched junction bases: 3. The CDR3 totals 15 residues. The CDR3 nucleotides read TGTGCCAGCAGTGAAGCTGGGACAGGGGTGAACATTCAGTACTTC. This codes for CASSEAGTGVNIQYF.

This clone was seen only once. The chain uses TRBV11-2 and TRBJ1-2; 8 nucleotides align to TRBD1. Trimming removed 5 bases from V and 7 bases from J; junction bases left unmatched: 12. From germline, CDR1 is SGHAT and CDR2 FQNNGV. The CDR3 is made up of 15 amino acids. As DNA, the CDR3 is TGTGCCAGCAGCGGGCCGGCAGGGGGCGCCGGTGGCTACACCTTC. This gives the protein CASSGPAGGAGGYTF.

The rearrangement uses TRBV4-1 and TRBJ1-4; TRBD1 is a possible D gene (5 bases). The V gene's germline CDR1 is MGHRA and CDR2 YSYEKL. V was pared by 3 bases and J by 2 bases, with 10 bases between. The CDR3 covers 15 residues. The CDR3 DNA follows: TGCGCCAGCAGCCAGATGACAGCTACTAATGAAAAACTGTTTTTT. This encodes CASSQMTATNEKLFF.

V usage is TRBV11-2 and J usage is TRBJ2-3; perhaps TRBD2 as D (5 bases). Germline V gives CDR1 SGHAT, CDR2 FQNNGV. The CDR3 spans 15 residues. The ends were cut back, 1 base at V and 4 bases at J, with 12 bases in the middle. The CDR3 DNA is TGTGCCAGCAGCTTAGCCGGGGTGCAGTCAGATACGCAGTATTTT. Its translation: CASSLAGVQSDTQYF.

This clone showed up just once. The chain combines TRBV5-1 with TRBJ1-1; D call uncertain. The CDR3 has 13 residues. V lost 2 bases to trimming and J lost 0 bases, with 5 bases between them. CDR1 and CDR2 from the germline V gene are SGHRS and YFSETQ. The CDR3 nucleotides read TGCGCCAGCAGCTTCCGGGTGAACACTGAAGCTTTCTTT. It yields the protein CASSFRVNTEAFF.